Sequencing of this TCR beta chain was carried out in a study of blood T cell repertoires in COVID-19. Background on the study: Donors in the United States, Italy and Spain gave samples during acute or convalescent COVID-19. From T cells, B-cell-depleted T cells, or PBMCs came the material, which was cDNA or gDNA.

Authors' methods: Estimates of nucleated cell counts were drawn from the amplification of reference gene primers. Clones were sequenced by immunoSEQ multiplex PCR, and TCRdb holds only the in-frame ones, with some missing. From that table come the V and J calls and clone size; the DNA was used to work out D and trimming. Among around 160,000 clones, about 86% were seen once, and the ten largest hold roughly 8.2%. This clonotype was sampled from a man aged 55 to 70 with acute or convalescent COVID-19. Input material: peripheral blood.

CDR3 bases: TGTGCCAGCAGCCCAGGGACAGGGGCAAGCTCCTACAATGAGCAGTTCTTC. It is translated as CASSPGTGASSYNEQFF. This chain uses TRBV5-6 with TRBJ2-1; 10 positions match TRBD1. This CDR3 region has 17 residues. Trimming at V came to 4 bases and at J to 0 bases, leaving 7 bases not matched to a gene. Germline assignment: CDR1 SGHDT and CDR2 YYEEEE.